This TCR beta chain was profiled in a study of T cells in Graves' hyperthyroidism and ophthalmopathy. Amplified TCR beta CDR3 regions derived from RNA transcripts. First-round RT-PCR targeting the TCR CDR3 was performed with the HTBI primer set. Each CDR3 protein is one row after TCRdb ran MiXCR on the multiplex PCR reads. The sample has around 400,000 distinct CDR3 sequences; 25% are singletons. The CDR3 extends over 15 amino acids. Trimming removed 4 bases from V and 2 bases from J; junction bases left unmatched: 5. CDR1 SEHNR and CDR2 FQNEAQ come from the germline V gene (reference sequence). This clonotype has a count of ten or more. A much larger clone is a single base away; this may be a read error.

The V and J genes are TRBV7-9 and TRBJ2-7; 10 bases match TRBD1. The specimen was blood. This clonotype originated in a man aged 50-59 years with Graves' hyperthyroidism. CDR3 in DNA: TGTGCCAGCAGCTACCGGGACAGGGGAACCTACGAGCAGTACTTC. Translation gives CASSYRDRGTYEQYF.